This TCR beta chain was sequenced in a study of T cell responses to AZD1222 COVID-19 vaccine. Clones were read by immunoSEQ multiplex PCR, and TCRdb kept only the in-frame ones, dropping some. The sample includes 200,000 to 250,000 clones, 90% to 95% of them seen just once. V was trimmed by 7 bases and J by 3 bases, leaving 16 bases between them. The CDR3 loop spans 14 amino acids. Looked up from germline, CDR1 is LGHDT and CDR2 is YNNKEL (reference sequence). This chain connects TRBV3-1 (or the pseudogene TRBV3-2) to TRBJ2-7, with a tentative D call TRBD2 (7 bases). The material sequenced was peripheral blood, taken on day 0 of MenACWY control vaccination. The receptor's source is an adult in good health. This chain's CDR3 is CASTTTRGGYEQYF. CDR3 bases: TGTGCCAGCACCACGACGAGGGGGGGCTACGAGCAGTACTTC.